Following are 17 T cell receptor beta chains from one sample sequenced in a study of tumor-infiltrating lymphocytes in localized non-small cell lung cancer. Clones were sequenced by immunoSEQ multiplex PCR, and TCRdb holds only the in-frame ones, with some missing. The sample comprises 12,000 or so clones, just over 85% of which are singletons, and roughly 9% rests with the top ten. Sequencing was performed on lung tumor tissue. These receptors all stem from a human donor with non-small cell lung cancer.

The chain combines TRBV19 with TRBJ1-1; D is uncertain. The CDR3 spans 13 residues. The V gene's germline CDR1 is LNHDA and CDR2 SQIVND (reference sequence). V was pared by 9 bases and J by 1 base, with 12 bases between. CDR3 protein: CASCPSRNTEAFF. CDR3 DNA sequence: TGTGCCAGCTGCCCCTCGCGGAACACTGAAGCTTTCTTT.

This chain joins TRBV11-2 and TRBJ2-5; D is unresolved. Germline CDR1 and CDR2: SGHAT and FQNNGV. Trimming pared 1 base from V and 5 bases from J, leaving 11 bases between. The CDR3 sequence is 14 residues long. This chain's CDR3 is CASSLVTEIETQYF. CDR3 DNA sequence: TGTGCCAGCAGCTTAGTGACCGAGATCGAGACCCAGTACTTC.

V and J are TRBV6-5 and TRBJ2-3; D is ambiguous. The length of the CDR3 is 14 residues. CDR1 MNHEY and CDR2 SVGAGI come from the germline V gene. Trimming removed 7 bases from V and 1 base from J, with 12 bases in between. CDR3 region: CASMSIARTDTQYF. DNA for the CDR3: TGTGCCAGCATGAGTATAGCTCGCACAGATACGCAGTATTTT.

J is TRBJ1-2 and V is TRBV5-6, with a weak D call TRBD1 (5 bases). The V and J ends lost 6 bases and 6 bases respectively, with 18 bases between them. The V gene's germline CDR1 is SGHDT and CDR2 YYEEEE. This CDR3 contains 14 residues. CDR3 sequence: CASTDPGGGNGYTF. CDR3 nucleotides: TGTGCCAGCACCGATCCAGGCGGGGGGAATGGCTACACCTTC.

This clone was observed once. This chain joins TRBV29-1 and TRBJ1-3; D is uncertain. Germline CDR1 and CDR2: SQVTM and ANQGSEA. The CDR3 runs 14 residues. Trimming took 2 bases from V and 0 from J, leaving 8 bases between them. The CDR3 sequence is CSVELGFSGNTIYF. The CDR3 DNA is TGCAGCGTTGAACTGGGTTTCTCTGGAAACACCATATATTTT.

The chain joins TRBV10-3 to TRBJ2-5; D is unresolved. The germline gives CDR1 ENHRY, CDR2 SYGVKD. Trimming took off 3 bases at V and 5 bases at J, with 13 bases between the two ends. The CDR3 contains 14 residues. In DNA, the CDR3 is TGTGCCATCAGTGATGTATGGCGGTACGAGACCCAGTACTTC. Translated: CAISDVWRYETQYF.

The chain links TRBV30 to TRBJ2-3; D is perhaps TRBD1 (5 bases). This CDR3 is 16 amino acids long. CDR1 is GTSNPN and CDR2 is SVGIG in the germline V gene (reference sequence). The ends were cut back, 0 bases at V and 0 bases at J, with 13 bases in the middle. The CDR3 nucleotides are TGTGCCTGGAGTGTTTACTTCAGGGTAAGCACAGATACGCAGTATTTT. Protein sequence: CAWSVYFRVSTDTQYF.

V gene TRBV5-6 combines with J gene TRBJ2-7; tentatively, D is TRBD2 (6 bases). Deletions cut 3 bases from V and 0 bases from J, with 19 bases between. Germline-derived CDR1 and CDR2 are SGHDT and YYEEEE. This CDR3 region has 17 residues. As DNA, the CDR3 is TGTGCCAGCAGCTCGACGCCACCTAGCGCCCTCTCCTACGAGCAGTACTTC. Its protein is CASSSTPPSALSYEQYF.

The chain employs TRBV5-1 and TRBJ2-1; D perhaps matches TRBD2 (6 bases). This CDR3 has 15 residues. Trimming left V 4 bases short and J 7 bases short, with 18 bases between. Germline V gene lookup returns CDR1 SGHRS and CDR2 YFSETQ. CDR3 loop: CASSPVLGAGNEQFF. CDR3 DNA sequence: TGCGCCAGCAGCCCGGTACTGGGAGCGGGTAATGAGCAGTTCTTC.

This rearrangement joins TRBV6-5 to TRBJ1-1; D is undetermined. The CDR3 sequence is 11 residues long. V was pared by 5 bases and J by 9 bases, with 10 bases between. Germline V gene data show CDR1 as MNHEY and CDR2 as SVGAGI. CDR3 loop: CASSAGGKAFF. The CDR3 DNA reads TGTGCCAGCAGTGCCGGAGGGAAAGCTTTCTTT.

The CDR3 sequence is CASSLWVSMYNEQFF. In nucleotides, the CDR3 is TGTGCCAGCAGCTTGTGGGTCTCAATGTACAATGAGCAGTTCTTC. The V call is TRBV5-6, the J call TRBJ2-1; D unresolved. V lost 1 base and J 4 bases, leaving 12 bases between the germline ends. The germline gives CDR1 SGHDT, CDR2 YYEEEE. There are 15 residues in the CDR3.

The chain uses TRBV6-5 and TRBJ2-7, with D unresolved. V dropped 4 bases and J dropped 5 bases, with 9 bases sitting between them. The CDR3 runs to 12 residues. Per the germline V gene, CDR1 is MNHEY and CDR2 is SVGAGI. CDR3 coding DNA: TGTGCCAGCAGTTCGATATTTAACGAGCAGTACTTC. It specifies CASSSIFNEQYF.

This clone was detected only a few times. The chain couples TRBV28 to TRBJ1-1; D might be TRBD1 (5 bases). V lost 4 bases and J lost 9, with 15 bases in between. There are 13 residues in the CDR3. Germline-derived CDR1 and CDR2 are MDHEN and SYDVKM. This CDR3 reads CASSSSGTLKAFF. The CDR3 nucleotides are TGTGCCAGCAGTTCATCCGGGACGTTAAAAGCTTTCTTT.

This clone was recorded a few times. The chain couples TRBV5-1 to TRBJ2-7; 9 bases line up with TRBD1. CDR1 and CDR2 from the germline V gene are SGHRS and YFSETQ. This CDR3 has 15 residues. V was pared by 4 bases and J by 3 bases, with 8 bases of the junction left unmatched. DNA for the CDR3: TGCGCCAGCAGCGATGGACAGGGGACGAACTACGAGCAGTACTTC. This translates into CASSDGQGTNYEQYF.

This sequence joins TRBV7-9 and TRBJ1-2; 9 positions match TRBD1. The germline CDR1 and CDR2 sequences are SEHNR and FQNEAQ (reference sequence). CDR3 length: 18 residues. With 5 bases clipped from V and 0 bases from J, the junction kept 13 bases outside the gene matches. As DNA, the CDR3 is TGTGCCAGCAGCCCAATCTCTCGGGGACAGGGAGCTAACTATGGCTACACCTTC. As protein: CASSPISRGQGANYGYTF.

The chain has TRBV6-1 and TRBJ2-7; 9 nucleotides align to TRBD1. The CDR3 spans 14 residues. Germline V gene sequence: CDR1 MNHNS, CDR2 SASEGT. J gave up 7 bases and V 3 bases, and 7 bases lay outside the gene matches. CDR3: CASSDRQGVGEQYF. The DNA of the CDR3 is TGTGCCAGCAGTGACAGACAGGGGGTGGGGGAGCAGTACTTC.

The rearrangement joins TRBV5-1 to TRBJ2-1; 9 bases fit TRBD1. V lost 4 bases and J lost 6; bases outside the gene matches: 8. The V gene's germline CDR1 is SGHRS and CDR2 YFSETQ. The CDR3 is 15 amino acids. CDR3: CASSEDRGNVNEQFF. In DNA form, the CDR3 reads TGCGCCAGCAGCGAAGACAGGGGGAATGTCAATGAGCAGTTCTTC.